This T cell receptor beta chain comes out of a study of cytomegalovirus exposure and HLA in healthy donors. Study-wide context: Around 85 million unique TCR sequences came from HLA-typed donors in an early release. Notes on the study in general: Most of the TCR beta V segments (in an earlier analysis) were productive either about 87% or about 30% of the time. Researchers reportedly found TCR beta sequences accurately predicted most subjects' HLA-A and HLA-B alleles. One variant, a missense change in DCLRE1C, was linked in a later analysis to TCR beta V- and J-gene trimming.

As to this clone: The antigen is undetermined.

The PCR was carried out with 60 Vbeta primers and 13 Jbeta primers. Profiled with immunoSEQ multiplex PCR; TCRdb holds only in-frame clones, not every one. The sample carries 200,000 to 250,000 clones, 70% to 85% recorded once. Material: PBMCs. This TCR was sampled from a woman between 40 and 50 years old in good health and CMV-seronegative.

The CDR3 region has the DNA TGTGCCTGGAGTACAGGGAGGGTGACTGAAGCTTTCTTT. Translating gives CAWSTGRVTEAFF. V gene TRBV30 combines with J gene TRBJ1-1; D possibly corresponds to TRBD1 (6 bases). The V gene lost 2 bases and the J gene lost 5 bases, with 12 bases spanning the gap. The CDR3 has 13 amino acids. Germline values: CDR1 GTSNPN, CDR2 SVGIG (reference sequence).